The rows below give T cell receptor beta chains drawn from one sample of a study of T-cell memory formation after mild COVID-19. TCRdb re-derived calls from the 5' RACE reads in MiXCR, one entry per CDR3 protein. The profile covers over 130,000 distinct CDR3 sequences, with about 14% appearing a single time and about 26% taken by the ten largest. The sample consisted of PBMCs or a T cell subset sorted from them (not recorded which). Receptors were obtained from an adult woman who had mild COVID-19 (a few samples of this study predate the infection). Cell type and time point are not known. Each CDR3 is given with its conserved first and last residue. Each record gives: V gene, J gene, CDR3 protein.

>TRBV19|TRBJ2-5
CASRDRDYPQETQYF
>TRBV5-1|TRBJ2-1
CASSFTVNSGDEQFF
>TRBV27|TRBJ2-7
CASSLGTAILYEQYF
>TRBV29-1|TRBJ2-7
CSVSVDLDERYF
>TRBV4-2|TRBJ2-1
CASSPLAGDSNEQFF
>TRBV2|TRBJ2-3
CASSRLAGGSDTQYF
>TRBV6-5|TRBJ1-1
CASSLQGRVTEAFF
>TRBV5-6|TRBJ2-6
CASTLGEGRLPLSGANVLTF
>TRBV5-1|TRBJ2-7
CASSQSTGYHEQYF
>TRBV4-3|TRBJ2-7
CASSQAGAYEQYF
>TRBV20-1|TRBJ2-1
CSRDEGYNEQFF
>TRBV4-3|TRBJ2-3
CASSQDQIAGMSDTQYF
>TRBV7-6|TRBJ2-3
CASSQTSARTDTQYF
>TRBV5-1|TRBJ1-1
CASSLATGGTEAFF
>TRBV12-3/TRBV12-4|TRBJ2-7
CASSLELAGTYEQYF
>TRBV6-2/TRBV6-3|TRBJ2-7
CASSYGSGYEQYF
>TRBV15|TRBJ2-7
CATSRAGDEQYF
>TRBV4-2|TRBJ2-3
CASSQGQGSSTDTQYF
>TRBV11-1|TRBJ2-1
CASSSLQGWNEQFF
>TRBV5-1|TRBJ2-7
CASSSDGQGSFYEQYF
>TRBV7-9|TRBJ1-6
CASSPTGGSPLHF
>TRBV11-2|TRBJ2-7
CASSFGNEQYF
>TRBV7-9|TRBJ2-5
CASSGRETQYF
>TRBV6-1|TRBJ2-3
CASIRGTGDWDTQYF
>TRBV5-1|TRBJ2-7
CASSYGGSYEQYF
>TRBV27|TRBJ2-5
CASSSLGYQETQYF
>TRBV7-8|TRBJ2-1
CASSPRTSGMEQFF
>TRBV9|TRBJ2-7
CASSGPGLSSYEQYF
>TRBV7-8|TRBJ2-1
CASSAHQNEQFF
>TRBV11-3|TRBJ2-7
CASSLDRTGLSGKQYF
>TRBV4-3|TRBJ2-7
CASSQDGGYEQYF
>TRBV2|TRBJ2-7
CASSEFGGWDEQYF
>TRBV2|TRBJ2-7
CATLPGNAYEQYF
>TRBV5-1|TRBJ2-7
CASSYHDSSSYEQYF
>TRBV7-8|TRBJ1-2
CASSLDQSGDYGYTF
>TRBV27|TRBJ2-7
CASSYDRYYEQYF
>TRBV12-3/TRBV12-4|TRBJ2-1
CASIYSSGEQFF
>TRBV6-6|TRBJ2-3
CASSGHRGNPTQYF
>TRBV9|TRBJ1-1
CASTMTGEAFF
>TRBV9|TRBJ1-1
CASSVDDRGNTEAFF
>TRBV7-9|TRBJ2-1
CASSLGLAGAYNEQFF
>TRBV30|TRBJ2-7
CAWTLQAPYEQYF
>TRBV30|TRBJ2-3
CAWSETDTQYF
>TRBV5-6|TRBJ2-7
CASSLGNSGYGQYF
>TRBV27|TRBJ2-7
CATEPTGGSYEQYF